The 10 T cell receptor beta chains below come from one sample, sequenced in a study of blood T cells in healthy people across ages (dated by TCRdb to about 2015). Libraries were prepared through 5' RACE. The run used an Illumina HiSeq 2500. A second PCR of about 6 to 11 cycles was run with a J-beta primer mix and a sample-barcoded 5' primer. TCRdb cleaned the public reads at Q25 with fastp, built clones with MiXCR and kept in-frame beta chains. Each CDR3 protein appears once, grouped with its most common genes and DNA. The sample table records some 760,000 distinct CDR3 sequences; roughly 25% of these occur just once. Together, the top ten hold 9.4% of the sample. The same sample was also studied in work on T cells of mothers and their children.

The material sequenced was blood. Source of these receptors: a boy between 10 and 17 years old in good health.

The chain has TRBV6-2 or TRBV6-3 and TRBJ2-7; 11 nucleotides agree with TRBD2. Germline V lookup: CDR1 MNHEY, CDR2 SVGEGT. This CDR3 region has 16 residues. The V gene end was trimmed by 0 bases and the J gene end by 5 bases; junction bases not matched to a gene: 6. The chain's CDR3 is CASSYSTSGAFDEQYF. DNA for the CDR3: TGTGCCAGCAGTTACTCGACTAGCGGGGCTTTTGACGAGCAGTACTTC.

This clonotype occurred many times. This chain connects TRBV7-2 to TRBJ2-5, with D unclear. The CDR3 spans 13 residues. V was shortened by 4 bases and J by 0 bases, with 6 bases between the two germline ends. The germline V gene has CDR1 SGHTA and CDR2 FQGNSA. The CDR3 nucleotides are TGTGCCAGCAGCTCTCCTAACCAAGAGACCCAGTACTTC. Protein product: CASSSPNQETQYF.

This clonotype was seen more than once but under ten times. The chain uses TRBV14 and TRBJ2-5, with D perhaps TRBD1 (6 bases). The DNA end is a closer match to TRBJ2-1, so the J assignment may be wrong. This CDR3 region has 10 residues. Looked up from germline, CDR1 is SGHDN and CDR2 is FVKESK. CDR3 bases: TGTGCCCAGGGGATATACGAGCAGTTCTTC. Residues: CAQGIYEQFF.

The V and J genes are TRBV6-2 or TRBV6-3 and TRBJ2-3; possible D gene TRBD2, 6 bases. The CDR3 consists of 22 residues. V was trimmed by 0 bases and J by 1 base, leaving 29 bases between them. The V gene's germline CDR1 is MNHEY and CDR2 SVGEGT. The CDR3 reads CASSYSDLGEVLSVARTDTQYF. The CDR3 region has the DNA TGTGCCAGCAGTTACTCCGATCTTGGGGAGGTTCTTAGCGTTGCCCGCACAGATACGCAGTATTTT.

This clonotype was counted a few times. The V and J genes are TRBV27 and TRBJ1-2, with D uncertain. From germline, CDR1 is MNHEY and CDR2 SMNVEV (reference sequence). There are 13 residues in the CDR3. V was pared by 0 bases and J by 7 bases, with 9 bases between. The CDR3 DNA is TGTGCCAGCAGTTTATCAGGGTTGAGTGGCTACACCTTC. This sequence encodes CASSLSGLSGYTF.

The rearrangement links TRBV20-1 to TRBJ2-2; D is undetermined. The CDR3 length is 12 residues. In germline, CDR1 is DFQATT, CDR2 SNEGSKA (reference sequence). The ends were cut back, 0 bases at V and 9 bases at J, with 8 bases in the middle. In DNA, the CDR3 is TGCAGTGCTAGAGATCCGGGCCGGGAGCTGTTTTTT. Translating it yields CSARDPGRELFF.

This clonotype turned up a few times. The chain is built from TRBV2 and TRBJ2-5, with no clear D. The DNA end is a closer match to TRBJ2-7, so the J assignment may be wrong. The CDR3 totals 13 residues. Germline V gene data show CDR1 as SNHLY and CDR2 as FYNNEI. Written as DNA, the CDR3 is TGTGCCAGCAGTGGGGCTGGATACTACGAGCAGTACTTC. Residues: CASSGAGYYEQYF.

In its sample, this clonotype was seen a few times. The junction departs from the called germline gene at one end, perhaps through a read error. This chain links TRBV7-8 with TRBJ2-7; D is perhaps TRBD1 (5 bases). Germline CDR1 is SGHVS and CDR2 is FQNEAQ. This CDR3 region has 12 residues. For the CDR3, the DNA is TGTGCTAGCAGCTTCAGGGTGAGGGAGCAGTACTTC. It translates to CASSFRVREQYF.

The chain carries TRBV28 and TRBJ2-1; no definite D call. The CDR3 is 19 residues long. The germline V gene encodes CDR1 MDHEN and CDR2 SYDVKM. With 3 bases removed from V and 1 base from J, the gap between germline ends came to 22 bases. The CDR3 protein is CASSFDGSTLGSSYNEQFF. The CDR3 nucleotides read TGTGCCAGCAGTTTTGATGGTAGCACCTTAGGATCGTCCTACAATGAGCAGTTCTTC.

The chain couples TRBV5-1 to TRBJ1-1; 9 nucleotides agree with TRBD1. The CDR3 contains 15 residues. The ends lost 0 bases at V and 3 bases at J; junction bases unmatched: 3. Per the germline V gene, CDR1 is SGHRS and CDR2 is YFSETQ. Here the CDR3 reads CASSLGDRVYTEAFF. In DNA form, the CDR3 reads TGCGCCAGCAGCTTGGGGGACAGGGTTTACACTGAAGCTTTCTTT. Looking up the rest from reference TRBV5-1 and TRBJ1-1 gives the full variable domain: KAGVTQTPRYLIKTRGQQVTLSCSPISGHRSVSWYQQTPGQGLQFLFEYFSETQRNKGNFPGRFSGRQFSNSRSEMNVSTLELGDSALYLCASSLGDRVYTEAFFGQGTRLTVV.